This TCR beta chain was captured by sequencing in a study of OX40 agonist ivuxolimab in advanced cancers. For this clone: The antigen remains unidentified.

Study results and caveats: Expanded clones tended on average to be more numerous among CD8+ T cells than CD4+.

Profiling relied on immunoSEQ multiplex PCR, and the TCRdb table lists in-frame clones only, not all of them. The profile shows fewer than 85,000 clones, about 90% of them singletons. Germline V CDR1 and CDR2: MDHEN, SYDVKM. The ends lost 6 bases at V and 1 base at J; junction bases unmatched: 12. The CDR3 totals 17 residues. The chain has TRBV28 and TRBJ2-1, with 7 bases that match TRBD2. The sample in question was CD4+ or CD8+ T cells sorted from blood, obtained in a trial of the OX40 agonist ivuxolimab. The sequence was collected from an adult with an advanced solid tumor such as melanoma, head and neck, liver or kidney cancer. The CDR3 DNA sequence: TGTGCCAGCAGCCCCGTCACTAGCGCGGGTTCCTACAATGAGCAGTTCTTC. This gives the protein CASSPVTSAGSYNEQFF.